The rows below give T cell receptor beta chains drawn from one sample of a study of T cells in narcolepsy. Sequencing used immunoSEQ multiplex PCR; TCRdb keeps in-frame clones, though not all of them. The profile shows approximately 25,000 clones, approximately 60% of them singletons. The sequenced material came from memory (CD45RA-) CD4+ T cells from blood. Receptor source: a human donor in good health. The CDR3 runs from the conserved cysteine through the conserved F or W. The D gene is left open where the match is weak. Some rows mark clone size as missing; the rest say once, few, many or name a class of expanded clone.

NA TRBJ2-6 TRBV5-1 NA TGCGCCAGCAGCTTGGCCGGGGCCAACGTCCTGACTTTC CASSLAGANVLTF
NA TRBJ1-6 TRBV5-5 once TGTGCCAGCAGCTTAGGCGGGGCTGCCGCAAACCACTTT CASSLGGAAANHF
TRBD1 TRBJ1-1 TRBV4-2 NA TGTGCCAGCAGCCCCCAGACAGGGGGGAAGATGACCACTGAAGCTTTCTTT CASSPQTGGKMTTEAFF
NA TRBJ1-3 TRBV30 NA TGTGCCTGGAAACAGGACGGAAACACCATATATTTT CAWKQDGNTIYF
NA TRBJ2-2 TRBV6-5 NA TGTGCCAGCGCCCGGGCAATGAACACCGGGGAGCTGTTTTTT CASARAMNTGELFF
TRBD1 TRBJ2-7 TRBV4-2 NA TGTGCCAGCAGCCAAGTTGGAGACAGGGCCTACGAGCAGTACTTC CASSQVGDRAYEQYF
TRBD2 TRBJ2-1 TRBV9 NA TGTGCCAGCAGCGGGGGACTAGGAGTGTACAATGAGCAGTTCTTC CASSGGLGVYNEQFF
NA TRBJ2-1 TRBV7-2 NA TGTGCCAGCAGCTTAATCGCTAGCTCCTACAATGAGCAGTTCTTC CASSLIASSYNEQFF
NA TRBJ1-1 TRBV10-1 few TGCGCCAGCAGCAACCGAGGTACTGAAGCTTTCTTT CASSNRGTEAFF
NA TRBJ1-1 TRBV4-1 few TGCGCCAGCAGCCAGTTGGGGGGTTGGAACACTGAAGCTTTCTTT CASSQLGGWNTEAFF
NA TRBJ2-1 TRBV6-1 NA TGTGCCAGCAGTGTTTCACCTTACAATGAGCAGTTCTTC CASSVSPYNEQFF
NA TRBJ2-7 TRBV30 NA TGTGCCTGGAGTGTATCTGACGAGCAGTACTTC CAWSVSDEQYF
NA TRBJ2-6 TRBV5-4 NA TGTGCCAGCAAACAACCTGGGGCCAACGTCCTGACTTTC CASKQPGANVLTF
TRBD2 TRBJ2-1 TRBV7-9 NA TGTGCCAGCAGCCTGACTAGCGGCTACAATGAGCAGTTCTTC CASSLTSGYNEQFF
TRBD2 TRBJ2-2 TRBV19 once TGTGCCAGTAGTCCCCCCTTGCTAGCGGGGATGAACACCGGGGAGCTGTTTTTT CASSPPLLAGMNTGELFF
NA TRBJ2-1 TRBV11-2 few TGTGCCAGCAGCTTAGTCGGAACCTACAATGAGCAGTTCTTC CASSLVGTYNEQFF
NA TRBJ2-1 TRBV15 NA TGTGCCACCAGCAGAGACCGGACTACCGGGTTCAATGAGCAGTTCTTC CATSRDRTTGFNEQFF
NA TRBJ1-1 TRBV11-2 NA TGTGCCAGCAGCTTGGCCTACAGGGAGGGCACTGAAGCTTTCTTT CASSLAYREGTEAFF
NA TRBJ2-1 TRBV7-8 NA TGTGCCAGCAGCGACGTCCGATTTGGGGGAGGTCAGTTCTTC CASSDVRFGGGQFF
NA TRBJ2-7 TRBV7-9 NA TGTGCCAGCAGCTCGTACAGGGACGCCTACGAGCAGTACTTC CASSSYRDAYEQYF
NA TRBJ1-6 TRBV6-6 few TGTGCCAGCAGAGTGTGGGAGGGTTCACCCCTCCACTTT CASRVWEGSPLHF
TRBD1 TRBJ1-2 TRBV5-1 NA TGCGCCAGCAGCTTGGACCCCCGTGGACAGGGGTCGGGTGGCTACACCTTC CASSLDPRGQGSGGYTF
TRBD1 TRBJ2-7 TRBV19 NA TGTGCCAGTAGTCCCGACAGGGCCTCCTCCTACGAGCAGTACTTC CASSPDRASSYEQYF
TRBD1 TRBJ1-4 TRBV5-4 NA TGTGCCAGCAGCTCCCCGGGACAGGGGAATGAAAAACTGTTTTTT CASSSPGQGNEKLFF
NA TRBJ1-5 TRBV6-4 few TGTGCCAGCAGCGTCGACCGGGATCAGCCCCAGCATTTT CASSVDRDQPQHF
NA TRBJ1-2 TRBV5-4 few TGTGCCAGCAGCTTTGCAGGGTGGGGCGGCTACACCTTC CASSFAGWGGYTF
NA TRBJ1-5 TRBV5-1 NA TGCGCCAGCAGCTCGGAGGGGGGAAGCAATCAGCCCCAGCATTTT CASSSEGGSNQPQHF
NA TRBJ2-5 TRBV5-4 NA TGTGCCAGCAGCCCGGGGGGCCGAGGGGAGACCCAGTACTTC CASSPGGRGETQYF
NA TRBJ2-2 TRBV30 NA TGTGCCTGGACCCCTCAGTCCACCGGGGAGCTGTTTTTT CAWTPQSTGELFF
TRBD2 TRBJ2-7 TRBV28 NA TGTGCCAGCAGTCTCTTCCCGGGTAGCGGGAGTAACGAGCAGTACTTC CASSLFPGSGSNEQYF
NA TRBJ1-4 TRBV18 NA TGTGCCAGCTCACGGGAGAGGGATCTTAATGAAAAACTGTTTTTT CASSRERDLNEKLFF
TRBD1 TRBJ2-7 TRBV7-9 NA TGTGCCAGCAGCCCCGGGACAGTATTAGCCGAGCAGTACTTC CASSPGTVLAEQYF
TRBD2 TRBJ2-1 TRBV10-3 NA TGTGCCATCAGTGGTAGCGGGAACGAGCAGTTCTTC CAISGSGNEQFF
TRBD1 TRBJ1-3 TRBV28 few TGTGCCAGCAGTTCCGGACAGGGGGCTGGAAACACCATATATTTT CASSSGQGAGNTIYF
NA TRBJ1-1 TRBV6-5 few TGTGCCAGCAGTAAACAGGGAACTGAAGCTTTCTTT CASSKQGTEAFF
NA TRBJ2-5 TRBV5-1 NA TGCGCCAGCAGCTGGGGAAGGGGCTTGGAGACCCAGTACTTC CASSWGRGLETQYF
NA TRBJ1-5 TRBV5-1 NA TGCGCCAGCAGCCTGGAGGGGCTAAGCAATCAGCCCCAGCATTTT CASSLEGLSNQPQHF
NA TRBJ1-3 TRBV19 NA TGTGCCAGTAGTATGCCGCAGGGCACTGGAAACACCATATATTTT CASSMPQGTGNTIYF
NA TRBJ2-6 TRBV30 NA TGTGCCTGGAGTGCCCCATACTCTGGGGCCAACGTCCTGACTTTC CAWSAPYSGANVLTF